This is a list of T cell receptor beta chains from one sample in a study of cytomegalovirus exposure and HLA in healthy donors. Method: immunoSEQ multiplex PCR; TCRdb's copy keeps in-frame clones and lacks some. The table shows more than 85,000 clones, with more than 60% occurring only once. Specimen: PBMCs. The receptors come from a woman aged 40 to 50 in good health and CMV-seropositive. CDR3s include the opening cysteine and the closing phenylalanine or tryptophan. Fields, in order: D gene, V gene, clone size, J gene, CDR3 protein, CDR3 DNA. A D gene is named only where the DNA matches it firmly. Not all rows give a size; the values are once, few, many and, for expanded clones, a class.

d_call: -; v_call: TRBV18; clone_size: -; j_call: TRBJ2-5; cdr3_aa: CASSPPPGDFQETQYF; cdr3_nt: TGTGCCAGCTCACCCCCCCCGGGGGACTTCCAAGAGACCCAGTACTTC
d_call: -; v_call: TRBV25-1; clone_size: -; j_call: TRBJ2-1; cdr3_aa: CASSPLWSGQGFF; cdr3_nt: TGTGCCAGCAGTCCCCTATGGTCGGGACAAGGTTTCTTC
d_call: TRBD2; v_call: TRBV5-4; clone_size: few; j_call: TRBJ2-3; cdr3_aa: CASSTGGAGTDTQYF; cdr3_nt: TGTGCCAGCAGCACCGGGGGGGCCGGCACAGATACGCAGTATTTT
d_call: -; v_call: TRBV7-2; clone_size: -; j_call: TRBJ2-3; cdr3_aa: CASSRLTDTQYF; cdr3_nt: TGTGCCAGCAGCAGACTCACAGATACGCAGTATTTT
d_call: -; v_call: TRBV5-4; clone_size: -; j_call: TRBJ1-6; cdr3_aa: CASSLAGGLYNSPLHF; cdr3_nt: TGTGCCAGCAGCTTGGCCGGAGGGTTGTATAATTCACCCCTCCACTTT
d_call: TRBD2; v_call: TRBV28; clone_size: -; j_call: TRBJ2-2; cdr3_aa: CASSPRTSGSVAGELFF; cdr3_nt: TGTGCCAGCAGTCCCCGGACTAGCGGGAGCGTCGCCGGGGAGCTGTTTTTT
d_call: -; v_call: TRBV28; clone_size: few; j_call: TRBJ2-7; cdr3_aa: CASSLGGRGSYEQYF; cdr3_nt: TGTGCCAGCAGTTTGGGGGGGCGCGGGTCCTACGAGCAGTACTTC
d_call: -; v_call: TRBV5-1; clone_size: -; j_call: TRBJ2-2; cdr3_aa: CASSLRGLTGELFF; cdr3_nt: TGCGCCAGCAGCTTAAGGGGGTTAACCGGGGAGCTGTTTTTT
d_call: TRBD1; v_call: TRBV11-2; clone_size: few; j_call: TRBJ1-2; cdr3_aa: CASSEQGRDYGYTF; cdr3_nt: TGTGCCAGCAGCGAACAGGGGCGAGACTATGGCTACACCTTC
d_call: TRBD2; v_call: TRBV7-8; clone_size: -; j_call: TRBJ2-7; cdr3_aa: CASSLFLAGGRSNEQYF; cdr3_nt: TGTGCCAGCAGCTTGTTTCTAGCGGGAGGGAGAAGCAACGAGCAGTACTTC
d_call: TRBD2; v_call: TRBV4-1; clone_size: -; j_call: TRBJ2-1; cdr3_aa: CASSQYPGLARHNEQFF; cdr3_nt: TGCGCCAGCAGCCAGTACCCGGGACTAGCTAGGCACAATGAGCAGTTCTTC
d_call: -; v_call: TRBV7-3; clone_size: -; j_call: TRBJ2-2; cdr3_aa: CASSPSPASAALRELFF; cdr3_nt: TGTGCCAGCAGCCCCTCCCCCGCTAGCGCAGCCCTCAGAGAGCTGTTTTTT
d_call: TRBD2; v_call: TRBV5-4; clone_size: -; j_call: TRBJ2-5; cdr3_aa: CASSSLSGGASETQYF; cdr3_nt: TGTGCCAGCAGCTCCCTTAGCGGGGGGGCCTCTGAGACCCAGTACTTC
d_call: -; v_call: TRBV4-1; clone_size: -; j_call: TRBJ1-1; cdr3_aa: CASSRTSNTEAFF; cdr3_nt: TGCGCCAGCAGCCGTACTTCGAACACTGAAGCTTTCTTT
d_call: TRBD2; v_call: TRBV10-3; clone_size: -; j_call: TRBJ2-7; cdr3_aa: CAISESGATYEQYF; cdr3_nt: TGTGCCATCAGTGAAAGCGGGGCGACCTACGAGCAGTACTTC
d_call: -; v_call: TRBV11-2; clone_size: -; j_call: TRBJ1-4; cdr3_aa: CASSLPRGRELFF; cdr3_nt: TGTGCCAGCAGCTTACCCCGAGGGAGGGAACTGTTTTTT
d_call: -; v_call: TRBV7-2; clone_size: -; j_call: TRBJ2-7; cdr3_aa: CASSQNPWVGDPEQYF; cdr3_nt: TGTGCCAGCAGCCAGAACCCCTGGGTCGGGGATCCCGAGCAGTACTTC
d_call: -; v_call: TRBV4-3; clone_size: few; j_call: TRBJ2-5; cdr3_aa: CASSQDEKTQYF; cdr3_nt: TGCGCCAGCAGCCAAGATGAGAAGACCCAGTACTTC
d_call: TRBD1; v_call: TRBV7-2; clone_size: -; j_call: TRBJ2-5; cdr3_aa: CASSLDGAGGETQYF; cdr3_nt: TGTGCCAGCAGCTTAGATGGGGCAGGGGGAGAGACCCAGTACTTC
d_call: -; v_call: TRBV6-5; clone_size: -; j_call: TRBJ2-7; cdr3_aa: CASSYWGGAAYEQYF; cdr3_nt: TGTGCCAGCAGTTACTGGGGGGGCGCCGCCTACGAGCAGTACTTC
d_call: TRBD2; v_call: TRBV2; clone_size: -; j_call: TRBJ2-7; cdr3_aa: CASTLGGETYEQYF; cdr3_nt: TGTGCCAGCACCCTCGGGGGGGAAACCTACGAGCAGTACTTC
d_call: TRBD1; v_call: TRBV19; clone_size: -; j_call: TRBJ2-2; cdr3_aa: CASSTDRGAGVAGELFF; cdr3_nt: TGTGCCAGTAGTACAGACAGGGGTGCTGGTGTGGCCGGGGAGCTGTTTTTT
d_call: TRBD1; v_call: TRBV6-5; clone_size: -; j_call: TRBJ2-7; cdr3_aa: CASSYLDRPYEQYF; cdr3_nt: TGTGCCAGCAGTTACCTGGACAGGCCCTACGAGCAGTACTTC
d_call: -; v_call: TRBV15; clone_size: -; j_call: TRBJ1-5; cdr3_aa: CATSRTTTGYSNQPQHF; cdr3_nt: TGTGCCACCAGCAGAACAACTACAGGGTATAGCAATCAGCCCCAGCATTTT
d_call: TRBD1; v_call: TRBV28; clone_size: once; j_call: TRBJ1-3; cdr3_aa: CASGGQALSGNTIYF; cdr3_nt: TGTGCCAGCGGCGGACAGGCCCTCTCTGGAAACACCATATATTTT
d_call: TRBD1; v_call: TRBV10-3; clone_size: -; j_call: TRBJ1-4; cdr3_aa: CAIAAGTGDEKLFF; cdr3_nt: TGTGCCATCGCCGCCGGGACAGGGGACGAAAAACTGTTTTTT